The rows below give T cell receptor beta chains drawn from one sample of a study of cytomegalovirus exposure and HLA in healthy donors. The assay was immunoSEQ multiplex PCR, and TCRdb's table has in-frame clones only and misses some. The sample holds some 99,000 clones, around 70% seen once. The material sequenced was PBMCs. The receptors were gathered from a woman aged 70-85 years in good health and CMV-seropositive. Each CDR3 is given with its conserved first and last residue. A D gene is named only where the DNA matches it firmly. Some rows mark clone size as missing; the rest say once, few, many or name a class of expanded clone.

j_call | d_call | clone_size | v_call | cdr3_aa | cdr3_nt
TRBJ1-2 | TRBD1 | - | TRBV11-2 | CASSHGTGYGYTF | TGTGCCAGCAGCCACGGGACAGGCTATGGCTACACCTTC
TRBJ1-1 | - | - | TRBV30 | CAWSRRMNTEAFF | TGTGCCTGGAGTAGGCGGATGAACACTGAAGCTTTCTTT
TRBJ1-2 | TRBD1 | - | TRBV19 | CASSPDRVGGYTF | TGTGCCAGTAGTCCGGACAGGGTAGGGGGCTACACCTTC
TRBJ2-5 | TRBD2 | - | TRBV19 | CASSLQGTSGRETQYF | TGTGCCAGTAGCCTCCAGGGAACTAGCGGGCGAGAGACCCAGTACTTC
TRBJ1-1 | - | few | TRBV25-1 | CASSYGVGRNTEAFF | TGTGCCAGCAGTTACGGGGTCGGGAGGAACACTGAAGCTTTCTTT
TRBJ1-5 | - | - | TRBV2 | CASSDSSNQPQHF | TGTGCCAGCAGTGATTCGAGCAATCAGCCCCAGCATTTT
TRBJ2-7 | - | - | TRBV19 | CASSIGGSYEQYF | TGTGCCAGTAGTATCGGGGGTTCCTACGAGCAGTACTTC
TRBJ1-2 | - | - | TRBV5-4 | CASSRGHRQEDYGYTF | TGTGCCAGCAGCAGGGGACACCGCCAGGAGGACTATGGCTACACCTTC
TRBJ2-7 | - | - | TRBV12-5 | CASAWVGQSYEQYF | TGTGCTAGTGCCTGGGTGGGGCAGAGCTACGAGCAGTACTTC
TRBJ1-1 | - | - | TRBV20-1 | CSASQYTEAFF | TGCAGTGCTTCCCAATACACTGAAGCTTTCTTT
TRBJ2-1 | - | - | TRBV7-9 | CASSLARRTEEQFF | TGTGCCAGCAGCTTAGCGAGGAGGACCGAAGAGCAGTTCTTC
TRBJ1-1 | - | - | TRBV5-8 | CASSLRVTGNTEAFF | TGTGCCAGCAGCTTGAGAGTGACAGGGAACACTGAAGCTTTCTTT
TRBJ2-1 | - | - | TRBV6-1 | CASRRPVGINEQFF | TGTGCCAGCAGGCGACCGGTCGGGATAAATGAGCAGTTCTTC
TRBJ1-5 | TRBD1 | - | TRBV30 | CAWSVQWLTGGNQPQHF | TGTGCCTGGAGTGTACAGTGGTTGACAGGGGGCAATCAGCCCCAGCATTTT
TRBJ1-2 | - | - | TRBV30 | CAWSRDSNYGYTF | TGTGCCTGGTCCCGGGATAGTAACTATGGCTACACCTTC
TRBJ1-1 | - | - | TRBV11-3 | CASSSQGQNTEAFF | TGTGCCAGCAGCTCACAGGGTCAGAACACTGAAGCTTTCTTT
TRBJ2-5 | TRBD1 | few | TRBV12-5 | CASGFLLYRGQETQYF | TGTGCTAGTGGTTTCCTCCTCTACAGGGGACAAGAGACCCAGTACTTC
TRBJ1-1 | - | - | TRBV21-1 | CASSDGGPF | TGTGCCAGTTCGGACGGGGGGCCCTTT
TRBJ1-6 | TRBD1 | - | TRBV27 | CASRINRGRNSPLHF | TGTGCCAGCAGGATTAACAGGGGGAGGAATTCACCCCTCCACTTT
TRBJ1-6 | TRBD1 | - | TRBV18 | CASGPGQGFNSPLHF | TGTGCCAGCGGTCCGGGACAGGGTTTTAATTCACCCCTCCACTTT
TRBJ2-2 | - | few | TRBV21-1 | CASSHSGTGAEHFTGELFF | TGTGCCAGCAGCCACTCCGGGACAGGGGCTGAACATTTCACCGGGGAGCTGTTTTTT
TRBJ2-7 | - | once | TRBV11-2 | CASSSLTSSEQYF | TGTGCCAGCAGCTCCCTGACAAGCAGCGAGCAGTACTTC
TRBJ2-3 | TRBD2 | - | TRBV7-3 | CASSLNAGGTDTQYF | TGTGCCAGCAGCTTAAATGCGGGGGGCACAGATACGCAGTATTTT
TRBJ2-7 | - | - | TRBV13 | CASSSRRSYEQYF | TGTGCCAGCAGCAGTAGGCGGTCCTACGAGCAGTACTTC
TRBJ2-3 | TRBD2 | - | TRBV5-1 | CASSPGLAGRTDTQYF | TGCGCCAGCAGCCCCGGACTAGCGGGGCGCACAGATACGCAGTATTTT
TRBJ2-1 | TRBD1 | - | TRBV30 | CAWSPGTGGNEQFF | TGTGCCTGGAGTCCCGGGACAGGGGGCAATGAGCAGTTCTTC
TRBJ2-1 | - | - | TRBV19 | CASSIGTGSYNEQFF | TGTGCCAGTAGTATAGGTACGGGCTCCTACAATGAGCAGTTCTTC
TRBJ2-7 | TRBD2 | - | TRBV5-1 | CASSLGQGLAQYF | TGCGCCAGCAGCTTGGGACAGGGACTAGCGCAGTACTTC
TRBJ2-1 | TRBD1 | few | TRBV6-1 | CASIKDRFGYNEQFF | TGTGCCAGCATCAAGGACAGGTTCGGCTACAATGAGCAGTTCTTC
TRBJ2-1 | - | - | TRBV30 | CAWRGYYNEQFF | TGTGCCTGGAGGGGCTATTACAATGAGCAGTTCTTC
TRBJ1-3 | - | - | TRBV25-1 | CASSESGGAENTIYF | TGTGCCAGCAGTGAATCAGGAGGGGCAGAAAACACCATATATTTT
TRBJ2-7 | TRBD1 | - | TRBV25-1 | CASTPTGAGSYEQYF | TGTGCCAGCACCCCGACAGGGGCCGGGTCCTACGAGCAGTACTTC
TRBJ1-5 | - | few | TRBV19 | CATAPGSQPQHF | TGTGCCACCGCTCCGGGGTCCCAGCCCCAGCATTTT
TRBJ1-4 | TRBD1 | - | TRBV2 | CASGAGTGKGKLFF | TGTGCCAGCGGGGCCGGGACAGGGAAGGGGAAACTGTTTTTT
TRBJ1-4 | - | - | TRBV30 | CAWNGISNEKLFF | TGTGCCTGGAACGGGATTTCTAATGAAAAACTGTTTTTT
TRBJ2-7 | TRBD2 | - | TRBV19 | CASSMGGLGNEQYF | TGTGCCAGTAGTATGGGGGGACTAGGCAACGAGCAGTACTTC
TRBJ1-2 | TRBD1 | - | TRBV2 | CASSEEKGGQGNYGYTF | TGTGCCAGCAGTGAAGAGAAGGGGGGACAGGGGAACTATGGCTACACCTTC
TRBJ1-6 | - | - | TRBV4-1 | CASSQDGPGSGSPLHF | TGCGCCAGCAGCCAAGATGGACCGGGATCCGGCTCACCCCTCCACTTT
TRBJ2-1 | - | - | TRBV4-3 | CASSQEESGGNEQFF | TGCGCCAGCAGCCAAGAGGAATCAGGGGGGAATGAGCAATTCTTC
TRBJ1-2 | - | - | TRBV2 | CASSDGYSPLYGYTF | TGTGCCAGCAGTGATGGTTACAGTCCCCTCTATGGCTACACCTTC
TRBJ1-1 | - | few | TRBV11-3 | CASSRGGEVTEAFF | TGTGCCAGCAGCCGAGGGGGGGAGGTCACTGAAGCTTTCTTT
TRBJ2-7 | TRBD1 | - | TRBV7-6 | CASSSAPDRGYEQYF | TGTGCCAGCAGCTCAGCCCCGGACAGGGGTTACGAGCAGTACTTC
TRBJ1-1 | - | - | TRBV20-1 | CSAQFPTEAFF | TGCAGTGCACAATTTCCCACTGAAGCTTTCTTT
TRBJ1-2 | TRBD1 | - | TRBV11-2 | CASSLVGTGTHSYGYTF | TGTGCCAGCAGCTTAGTGGGGACAGGGACACATTCCTATGGCTACACCTTC
TRBJ1-5 | TRBD1 | few | TRBV19 | CASSIGAGGGQPQHF | TGTGCCAGTAGTATAGGGGCAGGGGGCGGTCAGCCCCAGCATTTT
TRBJ2-3 | TRBD2 | - | TRBV18 | CASSPLAGADTQYF | TGTGCCAGCTCACCTCTAGCGGGGGCCGATACGCAGTATTTT
TRBJ1-4 | - | - | TRBV10-2 | CASSESVGVEKLFF | TGCGCCAGCAGTGAGTCAGTCGGGGTCGAAAAACTGTTTTTT
TRBJ1-1 | TRBD1 | few | TRBV6-5 | CASSISGQSEAFF | TGTGCCAGCAGTATCTCGGGACAGAGTGAAGCTTTCTTT
TRBJ1-2 | - | few | TRBV10-3 | CAISERANYGYTF | TGTGCCATCAGTGAGAGAGCTAACTATGGCTACACCTTC
TRBJ2-7 | - | - | TRBV6-6 | CASSYSEGTHEQYF | TGTGCCAGCAGTTACTCTGAGGGTACCCACGAGCAGTACTTC
TRBJ1-1 | TRBD1 | few | TRBV10-3 | CAITPGQGYTEAFF | TGTGCCATCACCCCAGGACAGGGATATACTGAAGCTTTCTTT
TRBJ1-6 | TRBD1 | - | TRBV2 | CASRASEGAGSPLHF | TGTGCCAGCAGGGCCTCGGAGGGGGCGGGTTCACCCCTCCACTTT
TRBJ2-5 | - | - | TRBV6-6 | CASSYSEGGETQYF | TGTGCCAGCAGTTACAGTGAGGGTGGGGAGACCCAGTACTTC